This is a list of T cell receptor beta chains from one sample in a study of blood T cell repertoires in COVID-19. Some clones are missing from TCRdb's copy, which holds only in-frame ones; the method was immunoSEQ multiplex PCR. The data contain around 60,000 clones, just under 90% of them singletons. Sequenced: peripheral blood. All receptors come from a human donor with active COVID-19. The donor label of this sample is uncertain. Each CDR3 is given with its conserved first and last residue. The D gene is left open where the match is weak. Rows give clone size only sometimes, using once, few, many, or a class for an expanded clone.

j_gene	abundance	v_gene	d_gene	CDR3nt	CDR3aa
TRBJ2-5	few	TRBV9	TRBD2	TGTGCCAGCAGCGTAGAGGGTGGGAGCGGGGAAGAGACCCAGTACTTC	CASSVEGGSGEETQYF
TRBJ2-7	NA	TRBV5-6	NA	TGTGCCAGCAGCGGGGCCTCTTACTCCTACGAGCAGTACTTC	CASSGASYSYEQYF
TRBJ2-7	NA	TRBV27	TRBD2	TGTGCCAGCAGTTTATCGACGCTAGCGGAGTCCTACGAGCAGTACTTC	CASSLSTLAESYEQYF
TRBJ1-3	NA	TRBV19	TRBD1	TGTGCCAGTAGCCCGACAGGGGCCGGAAACACCATATATTTT	CASSPTGAGNTIYF
TRBJ2-7	NA	TRBV2	NA	TGTGCCAGCAGTGAACGGTCCTACGAGCAGTACTTC	CASSERSYEQYF
TRBJ2-7	NA	TRBV27	TRBD1	TGTGCCAGCAGTTCTCAGGGGGCGATGGACGAGCAGTACTTC	CASSSQGAMDEQYF
TRBJ2-3	NA	TRBV20-1	NA	TGCAGTGTCCCCGACTACTTAGGGCAGTATTTT	CSVPDYLGQYF
TRBJ2-3	NA	TRBV6-5	TRBD2	TGTGCCAGCAGTTACTCAGGCGGGAGGGCAGATACGCAGTATTTT	CASSYSGGRADTQYF
TRBJ2-1	once	TRBV7-9	TRBD1	TGTGCCAGCAGCCCGGGACAGGGGGCCGAAGGTGAGCAGTTCTTC	CASSPGQGAEGEQFF
TRBJ2-1	NA	TRBV18	NA	TGTGCCAGCTCACCACCGGGGGGATTCTCCTACAATGAGCAGTTCTTC	CASSPPGGFSYNEQFF
TRBJ1-2	NA	TRBV6-5	TRBD1	TGTGCCAGCAGTCCCGGACAGGGAAGATACACCTTC	CASSPGQGRYTF
TRBJ1-1	NA	TRBV27	NA	TGTGCCAGCAGTAAGGGGGGGGTGGGTACTGAAGCTTTCTTT	CASSKGGVGTEAFF
TRBJ1-3	NA	TRBV4-3	TRBD1	TGCGCCAGCAGCCTAGGACAGGGGTCTGGAAACACCATATATTTT	CASSLGQGSGNTIYF
TRBJ2-7	NA	TRBV7-9	NA	TGTGCCAGCAGCTTAGTCCAGGGAGGATCCTACGAGCAGTACTTC	CASSLVQGGSYEQYF
TRBJ2-3	NA	TRBV5-1	TRBD1	TGCGCCAGCAGCTTGTGGGGACAGGGCACAGATACGCAGTATTTT	CASSLWGQGTDTQYF
TRBJ2-5	NA	TRBV19	NA	TGTGCCAGTAGTATTTCTACCCCCCCGCGGGGTGGGACCCAGTACTTC	CASSISTPPRGGTQYF
TRBJ1-2	NA	TRBV6-2/TRBV6-3	TRBD1	TGTGCCAGCAGTCCGGACAGGGAACTCTTATTAGGCTATGGCTACACCTTC	CASSPDRELLLGYGYTF